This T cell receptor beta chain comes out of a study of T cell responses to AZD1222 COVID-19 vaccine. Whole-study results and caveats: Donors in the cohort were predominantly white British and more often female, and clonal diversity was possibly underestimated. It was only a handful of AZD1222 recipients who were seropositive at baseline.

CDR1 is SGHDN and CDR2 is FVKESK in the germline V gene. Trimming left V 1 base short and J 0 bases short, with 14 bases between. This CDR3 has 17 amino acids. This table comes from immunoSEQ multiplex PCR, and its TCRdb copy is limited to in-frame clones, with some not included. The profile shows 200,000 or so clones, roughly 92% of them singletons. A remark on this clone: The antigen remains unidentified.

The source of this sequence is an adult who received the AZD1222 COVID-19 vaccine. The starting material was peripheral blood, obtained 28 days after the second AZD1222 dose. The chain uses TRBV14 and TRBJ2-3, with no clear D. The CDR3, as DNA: TGTGCCAGCAGCCAAGTTTTTTTAGCCCGTAGCACAGATACGCAGTATTTT. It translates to CASSQVFLARSTDTQYF.